This TCR beta chain comes out of a study of blood T cell repertoires in COVID-19. Study-wide background: The origin of the acute and convalescent COVID-19 samples was the United States, Italy and Spain. Sample material is recorded as cDNA or gDNA derived from T cells, B-cell-depleted T cells, or PBMCs.

Authors' data handling: Estimation of nucleated cell counts was performed using reference gene primer amplification. Assay used: immunoSEQ multiplex PCR; TCRdb lists only in-frame clones, some missing. D and trimming come from the DNA, and the V and J calls and clone size come from that table. The data hold around 620,000 clones, with just under 90% observed a single time. The CDR3 runs 15 residues. V was clipped by 0 bases and J by 0 bases, with 7 bases between them. Germline V gene sequence: CDR1 SGHRS, CDR2 YFSETQ. This clone appeared a few times. The chain uses TRBV5-1 and TRBJ1-5, with D tentatively TRBD1 (5 bases). The specimen was peripheral blood. This TCR was recovered from a woman younger than 30 with acute or convalescent COVID-19. CDR3 DNA: TGCGCCAGCAGCTTGGAGGGGAATAGCAATCAGCCCCAGCATTTT. Its translation: CASSLEGNSNQPQHF.